The 14 T cell receptor beta chains presented below share a single source sample, sequenced in a study of beta chain features in type 1 diabetes. The study reverse transcribed the entire isolated RNA, so it sequenced expressed TCRB transcripts. Produced via immunoSEQ multiplex PCR; TCRdb's table is partial and in-frame only. The sample comprises nearly 350,000 clones, 9.3% of which are singletons, and about 1% rests with the top ten. The study's findings and limits: TCRB CDR3s from Type 1 diabetes patients were moderately but significantly shorter in all four CD4+ subsets.

Antigen specificity for these receptors is unknown. The sequencing sample was made of central memory CD4+ T cells from blood. These receptor sequences come from a man under 40 with type 1 diabetes.

This clone was observed at least ten times. The chain is built from TRBV28 and TRBJ2-7; D gene ambiguous. Trimming took off 5 bases at V and 6 bases at J, with 23 bases between the two ends. Per the germline V gene, CDR1 is MDHEN and CDR2 is SYDVKM. The CDR3 runs 16 residues. CDR3 sequence reads: CASSPPRSLGFGEQYF. The CDR3 DNA follows: TGTGCCAGCAGTCCCCCGAGATCCCTCGGGTTCGGCGAGCAGTACTTC.

This clone has a count of ten or more. The V and J genes are TRBV14 and TRBJ2-3; TRBD2 matches 8 bases. The CDR3 consists of 18 residues. Trimming removed 4 bases from V and 0 bases from J; junction bases left unmatched: 12. CDR1 is SGHDN, CDR2 FVKESK, per germline. CDR3 sequence: CASSPIGLASYSTDTQYF. As DNA, the CDR3 is TGTGCCAGCAGCCCGATCGGACTAGCATCCTATAGCACAGATACGCAGTATTTT. The full variable domain, its missing parts supplied by reference TRBV14 and TRBJ2-3, is EAGVTQFPSHSVIEKGQTVTLRCDPISGHDNLYWYRRVMGKEIKFLLHFVKESKQDESGMPNNRFLAERTGGTYSTLKVQPAELEDSGVYFCASSPIGLASYSTDTQYFGPGTRLTVL.

The rearrangement joins TRBV10-3 to TRBJ2-5; 8 bases are shared with TRBD2. The CDR3 extends over 14 amino acids. Germline loops: CDR1 ENHRY, CDR2 SYGVKD. V shed 10 bases and J 5 bases; nucleotides not matched to a gene: 12. The CDR3 is CASAGGAAWETQYF. The CDR3 DNA is TGTGCCAGCGCCGGGGGGGCCGCGTGGGAGACCCAGTACTTC.

The chain combines TRBV2 with TRBJ1-2; D unclear. The CDR3 runs to 12 residues. Trimming removed 7 bases from V and 6 bases from J, with 12 bases in between. Germline V gene data show CDR1 as SNHLY and CDR2 as FYNNEI. The CDR3 DNA is TGTGCCAGCAAGTTCCAGGAGGATGGCTACACCTTC. Translated, it gives CASKFQEDGYTF.

This clone appeared many times. The V call is TRBV4-3, the J call TRBJ2-1, with no clear D. The CDR3 has 12 residues. From germline, CDR1 is LGHNA and CDR2 YSLEER. Trimming left V 2 bases short and J 11 bases short, with 10 bases between. The CDR3 region is CASSQTGVKQFF. As DNA, the CDR3 is TGCGCCAGCAGCCAAACTGGCGTTAAGCAGTTCTTC.

The chain is built from TRBV21-1 and TRBJ2-7; the table's D call, TRBD1, has no DNA check behind it. TRBV21-1 is a pseudogene segment. This CDR3 contains 16 residues. Here the CDR3 DNA reads TGTGCCAGCAGCGACTTGGACAGGGTCCTTCCCTACGAGCAGTACTTC. It codes for CASSDLDRVLPYEQYF.

J is TRBJ2-4 and V is TRBV4-3; tentatively, D is TRBD2 (6 bases). Germline V gene lookup returns CDR1 LGHNA and CDR2 YSLEER. V shed 0 bases and J shed 7 bases, with 13 bases lying between them. The CDR3 totals 15 residues. The CDR3 is CASSQDPGEWNIQYF. The DNA for the CDR3 is TGCGCCAGCAGCCAAGATCCGGGGGAGTGGAACATTCAGTACTTC.

The chain couples TRBV5-4 to TRBJ2-1; TRBD2 might be the D (5 bases). Germline CDR1 and CDR2: SGHNT and YYREEE (reference sequence). The ends were cut back, 2 bases at V and 5 bases at J, with 11 bases in the middle. The CDR3 covers 14 residues. CDR3 in amino acids: CASSFSSGDNEQFF. The CDR3 nucleotides read TGTGCCAGCAGCTTCTCTTCCGGGGACAATGAGCAGTTCTTC.

This clone was observed a handful of times. The chain carries TRBV29-1 and TRBJ1-1; weak D call: TRBD1 (5 bases). CDR1 and CDR2 from the germline V gene are SQVTM and ANQGSEA. The V end lost 7 bases, the J end lost 5 bases, and 8 bases lay between the germline ends. The CDR3 sequence is 10 residues long. The CDR3 sequence: CSGGTTEAFF. The CDR3 DNA follows: TGCAGCGGAGGGACGACTGAAGCTTTCTTT.

Worth noting for this clone: Relative to the germline gene, one junction end is altered; a read error may explain this. J is TRBJ2-1 and V is TRBV6-1; TRBD2 agrees at 9 bases. The CDR3 loop spans 11 amino acids. Germline CDR1 reads MNHNS; CDR2 reads SASEGT. CDR3 sequence (DNA): TGTGCCAGCAGTGAATTTGAGCGGGGGGTCTTC. This sequence encodes CASSEFERGVF.

The chain is built from TRBV6-5 and TRBJ2-7; 7 nucleotides match TRBD2. The CDR3 extends over 15 amino acids. The J segment lost 3 bases and the V segment lost 4 bases, leaving 9 bases of the junction unmatched. From germline, CDR1 is MNHEY and CDR2 SVGAGI. The CDR3 coding sequence is TGTGCCAGCAGTTCCACACCTGGGAGGGACTACGAGCAGTACTTC. Its protein is CASSSTPGRDYEQYF.

V and J are TRBV7-8 and TRBJ1-1; possible D gene TRBD1, 5 bases. The germline V and J ends were trimmed by 3 bases and 6 bases, with 8 bases remaining between them. Germline-derived CDR1 and CDR2 are SGHVS and FQNEAQ. The CDR3 runs 12 residues. The CDR3 DNA is TGTGCCAGCAGCTTCAGGGACGCTGAAGCTTTCTTT. Its protein product is CASSFRDAEAFF.

This clone appeared many times. The rearrangement links TRBV20-1 to TRBJ2-3; no definite D call. This CDR3 has 10 residues. Trimming pared 5 bases from V and 6 bases from J, leaving 6 bases between. In germline, CDR1 is DFQATT, CDR2 SNEGSKA (reference sequence). Here the CDR3 DNA reads TGCAGTGCTTCTTACGATACGCAGTATTTT. As protein: CSASYDTQYF.

The chain joins TRBV7-8 to TRBJ1-3, with D unclear. With 4 bases removed from V and 0 bases from J, the gap between germline ends came to 10 bases. The CDR3 consists of 15 residues. Per germline, CDR1 SGHVS and CDR2 FQNEAQ. CDR3 amino acids: CASSSELGSGNTIYF. CDR3 DNA sequence: TGTGCCAGCAGCTCAGAGTTGGGCTCTGGAAACACCATATATTTT.